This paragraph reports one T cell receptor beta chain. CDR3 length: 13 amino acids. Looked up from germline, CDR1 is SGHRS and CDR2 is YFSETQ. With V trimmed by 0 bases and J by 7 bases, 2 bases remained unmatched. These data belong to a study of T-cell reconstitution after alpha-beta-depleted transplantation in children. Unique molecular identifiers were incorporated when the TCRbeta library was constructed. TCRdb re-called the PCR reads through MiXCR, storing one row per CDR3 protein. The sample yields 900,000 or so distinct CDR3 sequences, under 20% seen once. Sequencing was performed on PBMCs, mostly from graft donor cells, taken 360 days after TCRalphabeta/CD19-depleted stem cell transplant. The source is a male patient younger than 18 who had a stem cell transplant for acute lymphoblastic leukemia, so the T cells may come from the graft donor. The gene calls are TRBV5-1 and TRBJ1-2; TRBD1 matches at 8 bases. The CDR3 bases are TGCGCCAGCAGCTTGGTGACAGGGGTTGGCTACACCTTC. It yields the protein CASSLVTGVGYTF.